The source of this T cell receptor beta chain is a study of cytomegalovirus exposure and HLA in healthy donors. Study-level results: With DRB1 most and HLA-C fewest, TCR association rates differed between HLA loci in a later analysis. Earlier analysis yielded a pattern in which most TCR beta V segments were productive about 90% or about 30% of the time. Later analysis demonstrated an association between a missense DCLRE1C variant and TCR beta V- and J-gene trimming. TCR beta sequences numbering roughly 16,000 were associated with HLA alleles at 0.05 false discovery rate in a later analysis.

PCR primers comprised 60 Vbeta and 13 Jbeta primers. Sequencing was performed with immunoSEQ multiplex PCR; in TCRdb, only in-frame clones are kept and a portion is missing. The table shows roughly 150,000 clones, with around four fifths occurring only once. The CDR3 has 18 residues. Germline CDR1 LNHNV, CDR2 YYDKDF (reference sequence). The junction had 5 bases not matched to a gene; V was cut back by 3 bases and J by 2 bases. Turning to this clone: Its target is unknown.

The rearrangement joins TRBV15 to TRBJ2-6; 12 positions agree with TRBD2. The sequenced sample consisted of PBMCs. The source of this sequence is a male donor in good health and CMV-seronegative. CDR3 sequence (DNA): TGTGCCACCAGCAGGGTGACTAGCGGGAGCACTGGGGCCAACGTCCTGACTTTC. Its translation: CATSRVTSGSTGANVLTF.